A single sample is the source of the 3 T cell receptor beta chains below, sequenced in a study of OX40 agonist ivuxolimab in advanced cancers. The data were produced by immunoSEQ multiplex PCR, yet TCRdb's version contains in-frame clones alone and is incomplete. The data show 45,000 to 55,000 clones, 65% to 90% seen once. This sample comprised CD4+ or CD8+ T cells sorted from blood, obtained in a trial of the OX40 agonist ivuxolimab. All receptors come from an adult with an advanced solid tumor such as melanoma, head and neck, liver or kidney cancer.

V and J are TRBV5-4 and TRBJ2-3; D gene uncertain. The CDR3 spans 13 residues. In germline, CDR1 is SGHNT, CDR2 YYREEE (reference sequence). V lost 0 bases, J lost 2 bases, and 4 bases lay in between. The CDR3 loop reads CASSLDSTDTQYF. The CDR3 DNA sequence: TGTGCCAGCAGCTTGGATTCCACAGATACGCAGTATTTT.

The chain recombines TRBV6-6 with TRBJ1-1; TRBD1 might be the D (5 bases). CDR1 and CDR2 from the germline V gene are MNHNY and SVGAGI (reference sequence). V was trimmed by 2 bases and J by 8 bases, leaving 12 bases between them. The CDR3 is made up of 13 amino acids. The chain's CDR3 is CASSYPGGPEAFF. CDR3 nucleotides: TGTGCCAGCAGTTACCCCGGGGGACCGGAAGCTTTCTTT.

This clone turned up a few times. The V and J genes are TRBV19 and TRBJ1-1, with a tentative D call TRBD1 (6 bases). V lost 5 bases and J lost 5, with 12 bases in between. This CDR3 is built from 13 residues. The germline gives CDR1 LNHDA, CDR2 SQIVND (reference sequence). The CDR3: CASSLGARTEAFF. In DNA, the CDR3 is TGTGCCAGTAGTTTGGGGGCGAGGACTGAAGCTTTCTTT.